One sample yielded the 27 T cell receptor beta chains listed below, sequenced in a study of siplizumab effects on memory and regulatory T cells. Profiled with immunoSEQ multiplex PCR; TCRdb holds only in-frame clones, not every one. The table lists 60,000 to 70,000 clones, 88% of them singletons. The specimen sequenced was Tregs sorted from blood. These receptor sequences come from a human donor in good health.

V and J are TRBV28 and TRBJ2-5; D may match TRBD1 or TRBD2 (5 bases each). V dropped 3 bases and J dropped 1 base, with 9 bases sitting between them. This CDR3 spans 14 amino acids. Germline V gene data show CDR1 as MDHEN and CDR2 as SYDVKM. This CDR3 is CASSFRDPQETQYF. CDR3 DNA sequence: TGTGCCAGCAGTTTCCGGGACCCCCAAGAGACCCAGTACTTC.

CDR3 sequence (DNA): TGCGCCAGCAGCCCCGTGATCTCTGGGGCCAACGTCCTGACTTTC. This codes for CASSPVISGANVLTF. The genes are TRBV5-1 and TRBJ2-6; D call uncertain. CDR3 length: 15 amino acids. V was pared by 4 bases and J by 0 bases, with 8 bases between. In germline, CDR1 is SGHRS, CDR2 YFSETQ.

The chain has TRBV4-3 and TRBJ2-2; a weak D match, TRBD2 (5 bases). With 0 bases removed from V and 13 bases from J, the gap between germline ends came to 12 bases. Per the germline V gene, CDR1 is LGHNA and CDR2 is YSLEER. This CDR3 is built from 13 residues. The CDR3 here is CASSQDWGGRLFF. The CDR3 nucleotides are TGCGCCAGCAGCCAAGATTGGGGTGGGAGGCTGTTTTTT.

CDR3: CASSEGRSGELFF. CDR3 in DNA: TGTGCCAGCAGTGAAGGGAGGTCCGGGGAGCTGTTTTTT. J is TRBJ2-2 and V is TRBV6-1, with D perhaps matching TRBD2 (5 bases). V was pared by 1 base and J by 6 bases, with 6 bases between. The length of the CDR3 is 13 residues. Looked up from germline, CDR1 is MNHNS and CDR2 is SASEGT.

V and J are TRBV20-1 and TRBJ2-5; D remains ambiguous. V was cut by 6 bases and J by 0 bases, with 2 bases left in between. The germline CDR1 and CDR2 sequences are DFQATT and SNEGSKA (reference sequence). The CDR3 is made up of 10 amino acids. The CDR3: CSAYQETQYF. The CDR3, as DNA: TGCAGTGCCTACCAAGAGACCCAGTACTTC.

V and J are TRBV5-1 and TRBJ2-7; TRBD2 agrees at 9 bases. J lost 2 bases, V lost 0 bases, and 3 bases had no gene match. CDR1 and CDR2 (germline): SGHRS, YFSETQ. There are 15 residues in the CDR3. The CDR3 nucleotides are TGCGCCAGCAGCTTGGGGCTAGCGGGGACCTACGAGCAGTACTTC. Translated: CASSLGLAGTYEQYF.

Concerning this clone itself: A read error may account for a junction end that differs from germline. The CDR3 is CASGLAQGPYGYTF. CDR3 sequence (DNA): TGTGCCAGCGGCTTGGCCCAGGGACCATATGGCTACACCTTC. This rearrangement joins TRBV7-9 to TRBJ1-2; maybe TRBD1 (5 bases). This CDR3 is built from 14 residues. Germline values: CDR1 SEHNR, CDR2 FQNEAQ (reference sequence).

The chain is built from TRBV19 and TRBJ1-5; D not resolved. CDR3 size: 12 residues. Deletions cut 5 bases from V and 8 bases from J, with 10 bases between. CDR1 is LNHDA and CDR2 is SQIVND in the germline V gene (reference sequence). CDR3 residues: CASSPRGEPQHF. For the CDR3, the DNA is TGTGCCAGTAGTCCAAGAGGCGAGCCCCAGCATTTT. The entire variable domain, with the rest obtained from reference TRBV19 and TRBJ1-5, is as follows: DGGITQSPKYLFRKEGQNVTLSCEQNLNHDAMYWYRQDPGQGLRLIYYSQIVNDFQKGDIAEGYSVSREKKESFPLTVTSAQKNPTAFYLCASSPRGEPQHFGDGTRLSIL.

The CDR3 loop reads CASSLRGDTYEQYF. Written as DNA, the CDR3 is TGTGCCAGCAGCTTACGCGGGGATACCTACGAGCAGTACTTC. The chain recombines TRBV13 with TRBJ2-7, with D possibly TRBD2 on 6 matching bases. V lost 2 bases and J lost 2, with 10 bases in between. From germline, CDR1 is PRHDT and CDR2 FYEKMQ (reference sequence). The CDR3 contains 14 residues.

This sequence joins TRBV6-6 and TRBJ1-1; no clear D. There are 14 residues in the CDR3. V was trimmed by 7 bases and J by 0 bases, leaving 12 bases between them. Germline CDR1 is MNHNY and CDR2 is SVGAGI (reference sequence). CDR3 sequence: CASTEVALNTEAFF. The CDR3 region has the DNA TGTGCCAGCACCGAAGTTGCTCTGAACACTGAAGCTTTCTTT.

V gene TRBV28 combines with J gene TRBJ2-5; 14 bases fit TRBD2. CDR1 and CDR2 (germline): MDHEN, SYDVKM. The CDR3 is 16 residues long. The V gene end was trimmed by 6 bases and the J gene end by 2 bases; junction bases not matched to a gene: 5. In DNA, the CDR3 is TGTGCCAGCAGCCATAGGACTAGCGGGAGGCAAGAGACCCAGTACTTC. It encodes CASSHRTSGRQETQYF. The whole variable domain, filled in from reference TRBV28 and TRBJ2-5, reads DVKVTQSSRYLVKRTGEKVFLECVQDMDHENMFWYRQDPGLGLRLIYFSYDVKMKEKGDIPEGYSVSREKKERFSLILESASTNQTSMYLCASSHRTSGRQETQYFGPGTRLLVL.

The chain joins TRBV10-3 to TRBJ1-1; D is possibly TRBD1 (5 bases). CDR3 size: 18 residues. The V end was cut by 3 bases, the J end by 0 bases, with 20 bases between. Germline V lookup: CDR1 ENHRY, CDR2 SYGVKD. The CDR3 sequence: CAISEKLGIGAMNTEAFF. CDR3 nucleotide sequence: TGTGCCATCAGTGAAAAATTGGGGATTGGGGCAATGAACACTGAAGCTTTCTTT.

The chain carries TRBV7-3 and TRBJ2-7; D is uncertain. Looked up from germline, CDR1 is SGHTA and CDR2 is FQGTGA. The CDR3 consists of 13 residues. V gave up 5 bases and J gave up 7 bases, with 15 bases separating them. For the CDR3, the DNA is TGTGCCAGCAGCCAAGACACCGCCGGGGAGCAGTACTTC. It yields the protein CASSQDTAGEQYF.

V usage is TRBV7-6 and J usage is TRBJ2-3; 11 bases map to TRBD2. V dropped 0 bases and J dropped 4; count of bases not matched to a gene: 6. The CDR3 contains 17 residues. CDR1 and CDR2 from the germline V gene are SGHVS and FNYEAQ. CDR3 region: CASSLAGLAGGADTQYF. CDR3 coding DNA: TGTGCCAGCAGCTTAGCGGGCCTAGCGGGAGGTGCAGATACGCAGTATTTT.

This chain connects TRBV7-9 to TRBJ1-1; D is possibly TRBD1 (5 bases). V lost 5 bases, J lost 2 bases, and 12 bases lay in between. Germline V gene data show CDR1 as SEHNR and CDR2 as FQNEAQ (reference sequence). The CDR3 consists of 14 residues. The CDR3 is CASSPSGGNTEAFF. CDR3 nucleotide sequence: TGTGCCAGCAGCCCCTCCGGGGGAAACACTGAAGCTTTCTTT.

This chain links TRBV7-9 with TRBJ2-1; 8 positions agree with TRBD2. The CDR3 spans 19 residues. Trimming took 0 bases from V and 2 from J; bases not matched to a gene: 12. Germline values: CDR1 SEHNR, CDR2 FQNEAQ (reference sequence). CDR3 in DNA: TGTGCCAGCAGCTTAGCGACGTTTGGGGGACTAGAGGCCTACAATGAGCAGTTCTTC. Its translation: CASSLATFGGLEAYNEQFF. The full variable domain, rest sourced from reference TRBV7-9 and TRBJ2-1, is DTGVSQNPRHKITKRGQNVTFRCDPISEHNRLYWYRQTLGQGPEFLTYFQNEAQLEKSRLLSDRFSAERPKGSFSTLEIQRTEQGDSAMYLCASSLATFGGLEAYNEQFFGPGTRLTVL.

This chain links TRBV18 with TRBJ1-2, with a weak D call TRBD1 (5 bases). The CDR3 is made up of 16 amino acids. The ends were cut back, 1 base at V and 3 bases at J, with 15 bases in the middle. Germline CDR1 is KGHSH and CDR2 is LQKENI. The CDR3 protein is CASSPRGDSAYYGYTF. Written as DNA, the CDR3 is TGTGCCAGCTCACCACGGGGAGACAGCGCGTACTATGGCTACACCTTC.

This chain uses TRBV5-1 with TRBJ2-2, with 7 bases aligning to TRBD1. This CDR3 has 15 residues. Per the germline V gene, CDR1 is SGHRS and CDR2 is YFSETQ. The V segment lost 4 bases and the J segment 7 bases; nucleotides outside the gene matches: 10. The CDR3, as DNA: TGCGCCAGCAGCGGTCGACAGGGTTTGAACGGGGAGCTGTTTTTT. This translates into CASSGRQGLNGELFF. Full variable domain (missing parts from reference TRBV5-1 and TRBJ2-2): KAGVTQTPRYLIKTRGQQVTLSCSPISGHRSVSWYQQTPGQGLQFLFEYFSETQRNKGNFPGRFSGRQFSNSRSEMNVSTLELGDSALYLCASSGRQGLNGELFFGEGSRLTVL.

V gene TRBV4-1 combines with J gene TRBJ2-2; D not resolved. This CDR3 comprises 15 residues. Trimming stripped 1 base from V and 3 bases from J, with 9 bases between. Germline V gives CDR1 MGHRA, CDR2 YSYEKL. For the CDR3, the DNA is TGCGCCAGCAGCCAAGCCATTTCCTACACCGGGGAGCTGTTTTTT. Its translation: CASSQAISYTGELFF.

The chain uses TRBV23-1 and TRBJ2-3; TRBD2 matches at 9 bases. TRBV23-1 has ORF status, its function being uncertain. V trimming: 7 bases; J trimming: 0 bases; junction bases outside the gene matches: 11. This CDR3 has 17 amino acids. In DNA, the CDR3 is TGCGCCAGCATTGGTATTAGCGGGAGACGGAGCACAGATACGCAGTATTTT. Translation: CASIGISGRRSTDTQYF.

This rearrangement joins TRBV2 to TRBJ1-5; TRBD1 is a possible D gene (5 bases). The V end was cut by 7 bases, the J end by 4 bases, with 11 bases between. The CDR3 is 13 amino acids. Germline V gives CDR1 SNHLY, CDR2 FYNNEI. The CDR3 protein is CASKGRGNQPQHF. In nucleotides, the CDR3 is TGTGCCAGCAAGGGACGGGGGAATCAGCCCCAGCATTTT.

The chain links TRBV7-9 to TRBJ2-3, with D possibly TRBD2 on 6 matching bases. This CDR3 contains 16 residues. Germline V gene sequence: CDR1 SEHNR, CDR2 FQNEAQ (reference sequence). Between the trimmed V and J ends, which lost 4 bases and 1 base, there was a span of 15 bases. Written as DNA, the CDR3 is TGTGCCAGCAGCTACCCTGGCGGGACGGGCACAGATACGCAGTATTTT. Translating it yields CASSYPGGTGTDTQYF.

The count of this clone is one. V usage is TRBV6-1 and J usage is TRBJ2-3, with 8 bases fitting TRBD1. Germline lookup yields CDR1 MNHNS and CDR2 SASEGT. J gave up 2 bases and V 6 bases, and 7 bases lay outside the gene matches. The CDR3 runs to 15 residues. CDR3 sequence: CASRHSGQDTDTQYF. CDR3 DNA: TGTGCCAGCAGACATTCGGGACAGGACACAGATACGCAGTATTTT.

The V and J genes are TRBV7-9 and TRBJ1-3, with a tentative D call TRBD1 (5 bases). Looked up from germline, CDR1 is SEHNR and CDR2 is FQNEAQ (reference sequence). The ends were cut back, 2 bases at V and 6 bases at J, with 11 bases in the middle. The CDR3 spans 14 residues. CDR3 in amino acids: CASSLPGGLNTIYF. CDR3 in DNA: TGTGCCAGCAGCTTACCGGGGGGATTAAACACCATATATTTT.

J is TRBJ1-1 and V is TRBV4-3; 7 bases agree with TRBD1. Germline trimming cut 6 bases from V and 2 bases from J; bases unmatched to any gene: 6. Germline CDR1 is LGHNA and CDR2 is YSLEER. The CDR3 has 14 residues. Here the CDR3 reads CASSPTGANTEAFF. In DNA, the CDR3 is TGCGCCAGCAGTCCTACAGGGGCTAACACTGAAGCTTTCTTT.

The V gene is TRBV5-1, the J gene TRBJ2-1, with 8 bases lining up with TRBD2. This CDR3 comprises 17 residues. Germline V CDR1 and CDR2: SGHRS, YFSETQ. J lost 0 bases, V lost 0 bases, and 5 bases had no gene match. CDR3 loop: CASSLGTSGSSYNEQFF. For the CDR3, the DNA is TGCGCCAGCAGCTTGGGAACTAGCGGTAGCTCCTACAATGAGCAGTTCTTC.

The V call is TRBV27, the J call TRBJ2-7, with 12 bases fitting TRBD2. Germline V gene sequence: CDR1 MNHEY, CDR2 SMNVEV (reference sequence). Trimming cost V 7 bases and J 2 bases; bases outside gene matches: 3. The CDR3 totals 14 residues. The CDR3 loop reads CASIRLAGAYEQYF. For the CDR3, the DNA is TGTGCCAGCATCCGACTAGCGGGAGCCTACGAGCAGTACTTC.